Listed below are T cell receptor beta chains from one sample, sequenced in a study of T cells in tuberculosis. Sequenced by immunoSEQ multiplex PCR; TCRdb stores in-frame clones only, minus some. The sample shows approximately 49,000 clones, roughly 95% of them seen only once. Sample: PBMCs, taken at tuberculosis diagnosis. These receptors all stem from an adult with tuberculosis. CDR3s include the opening cysteine and the closing phenylalanine or tryptophan. D genes are given only for firm matches. Where a row states a size, it is once, few, many or the class of an expanded clone; other rows omit it.

TRBV30	once	TRBJ1-1	NA	CAWRTGENTEAFF	TGTGCCTGGCGCACCGGGGAGAACACTGAAGCTTTCTTT
TRBV5-4	NA	TRBJ2-1	NA	CASSLAGGQKEFF	TGTGCCAGCAGCTTGGCTGGTGGACAGAAAGAGTTCTTC
TRBV5-1	NA	TRBJ1-1	NA	CASSLWAGGTEAFF	TGCGCCAGCAGCTTGTGGGCGGGGGGCACTGAAGCTTTCTTT
TRBV19	NA	TRBJ2-7	TRBD2	CASSMREGANPYF	TGTGCCAGTAGTATGCGGGAGGGGGCGAATCCGTACTTC
TRBV7-2	NA	TRBJ2-1	TRBD2	CASSLGLREGLGGNEQFF	TGTGCCAGCAGCTTAGGGTTGCGGGAGGGCCTTGGGGGGAATGAGCAGTTCTTC
TRBV14	NA	TRBJ2-7	NA	CASSQVSGLNSYKQYF	TGTGCCAGCAGCCAGGTTAGCGGACTTAACTCCTACAAGCAGTACTTC
TRBV9	once	TRBJ2-2	NA	CASSATGWGTGELFF	TGTGCCAGCAGCGCGACAGGTTGGGGGACCGGGGAGCTGTTTTTT
TRBV21-1	NA	TRBJ1-2	NA	CASSNGGQGYGYTF	TGTGCCAGCAGCAACGGGGGGCAGGGCTATGGCTACACCTTC
TRBV6-1	NA	TRBJ2-7	NA	CASSDPGVYEQYF	TGTGCCAGCAGTGACCCAGGGGTCTACGAGCAGTACTTC
TRBV5-1	NA	TRBJ2-3	NA	CASSTGDTYTQYF	TGCGCCAGCAGCACTGGGGACACCTATACGCAGTATTTT
TRBV4-3	NA	TRBJ2-7	TRBD2	CASSQGTSVIYEQYF	TGCGCCAGCAGCCAAGGGACTAGCGTGATCTACGAGCAGTACTTC
TRBV5-1	NA	TRBJ1-2	NA	CASSLGQANYGYTF	TGCGCCAGCAGCTTGGGACAGGCTAACTATGGCTACACCTTC
TRBV6-4	NA	TRBJ1-1	TRBD1	CASSPDRVNTEAFF	TGTGCCAGCAGTCCCGACAGGGTGAACACTGAAGCTTTCTTT
TRBV30	NA	TRBJ2-5	NA	CAWTQQETQYF	TGTGCCTGGACTCAGCAAGAGACCCAGTACTTC
TRBV30	NA	TRBJ2-7	TRBD1	CAWNRGPTSYEQYF	TGTGCCTGGAACAGGGGCCCTACATCCTACGAGCAGTACTTC
TRBV5-6	NA	TRBJ2-7	NA	CASSLALRSYEQYF	TGTGCCAGCAGCTTGGCCCTACGCTCCTACGAGCAGTACTTC
TRBV5-1	NA	TRBJ2-1	TRBD2	CASSLGLAGGLQFF	TGCGCCAGCAGCTTGGGACTAGCCGGCGGTTTGCAGTTCTTC
TRBV4-1	NA	TRBJ2-1	NA	CASSQEIPSNPPLF	TGCGCCAGCAGCCAAGAAATCCCTTCTAACCCCCCGCTCTTC
TRBV7-2	NA	TRBJ2-1	NA	CASSSQGRGEQFF	TGTGCCAGCAGCTCTCAGGGCAGGGGTGAGCAGTTCTTC
TRBV19	NA	TRBJ2-5	NA	CASRRTDQETQYF	TGTGCCAGTAGAAGGACAGACCAAGAGACCCAGTACTTC
TRBV7-2	NA	TRBJ2-7	TRBD1	CASSLGDRGEQYF	TGTGCCAGCAGCTTAGGGGACAGGGGCGAGCAGTACTTC
TRBV9	NA	TRBJ1-2	TRBD1	CASSQTGQGEWGYTF	TGTGCCAGCAGCCAGACGGGACAGGGGGAATGGGGCTACACCTTC
TRBV6-7	once	TRBJ2-7	NA	CAKRTGFRGQYF	TGTGCCAAGCGGACGGGTTTTCGAGGGCAGTACTTC
TRBV6-4	NA	TRBJ2-1	TRBD2	CASSASLTSGLEEQFF	TGTGCCAGCAGTGCGTCTTTGACTAGCGGGCTGGAGGAGCAGTTCTTC
TRBV27	NA	TRBJ1-1	NA	CASSPYRQNEAFF	TGTGCCAGCAGTCCCTATCGACAGAATGAAGCTTTCTTT